The clone carrying this TCR beta chain occurred many times. Its antigen is undetermined. The record originates from a study of T cells in Graves' hyperthyroidism and ophthalmopathy. Findings of the study overall: Most thyroid clonotypes that were expanded above 0.001 also turned up in blood.

Recently diagnosed hyperthyroidism of less than 2 months' duration affected patients aged 18 to 65. Exclusion of a patient resulted from uncontrolled infection, other autoimmune disease, pregnancy or lactation. The PBMCs studied were ones that came from roughly 9.4 ml fresh peripheral blood. TCR beta CDR3 region amplification was performed from RNA transcripts. First-round RT-PCR with HTBI primers amplified the TCR CDR3 region. Via MiXCR, TCRdb re-called the multiplex PCR reads, giving one row per CDR3 protein. Altogether around 300,000 distinct CDR3 sequences are present, less than 30% being singletons, with the ten largest covering approximately 25%. The V gene lost 7 bases and the J gene lost 2 bases, with 9 bases spanning the gap. The CDR3 is made up of 12 amino acids. Germline assignment: CDR1 SQVTM and CDR2 ANQGSEA.

The source of this sequence is a man in his forties with Graves' hyperthyroidism that later progressed to Graves' ophthalmopathy. The chain recombines TRBV29-1 with TRBJ1-5, with a possible D match to TRBD1 (6 bases). The specimen was blood. The CDR3 is CSERTGNQPQHF. The CDR3 DNA reads TGCAGCGAGAGGACAGGCAATCAGCCCCAGCATTTT. The complete variable domain, with remaining parts taken from reference TRBV29-1 and TRBJ1-5, reads SAVISQKPSRDICQRGTSLTIQCQVDSQVTMMFWYRQQPGQSLTLIATANQGSEATYESGFVIDKFPISRPNLTFSTLTVSNMSPEDSSIYLCSERTGNQPQHFGDGTRLSIL.